The 12 T cell receptor beta chains given below trace back to one sample, sequenced in a study of blood T cells in healthy people across ages. A second PCR, run for about 7 to 12 cycles, used a sample-barcoded 5' primer plus a J-beta primer mix. TCRdb re-called the 5' RACE reads with MiXCR, one entry per CDR3 protein. This table has around 800,000 distinct CDR3 sequences, 44% appearing once. The material sequenced was blood. The receptors originated from a man aged 55 to 70 in good health.

In its sample, this clonotype was seen a few times. This chain joins TRBV11-2 and TRBJ1-2, with D perhaps matching TRBD1 (6 bases). Germline V lookup: CDR1 SGHAT, CDR2 FQNNGV. CDR3 length: 14 residues. V was cut by 1 base and J by 7 bases, with 13 bases left in between. Written as DNA, the CDR3 is TGTGCCAGCAGCTTAGTAGCGGGGGCGGGTGGCTACACCTTC. Residues: CASSLVAGAGGYTF.

The rearrangement uses TRBV9 and TRBJ1-6, with a weak D call TRBD1 (5 bases). Germline loops: CDR1 SGDLS, CDR2 YYNGEE. V lost 3 bases and J lost 7, with 14 bases in between. CDR3 length equals 15 residues. DNA of the CDR3: TGTGCCAGCAGCGGAGTGGAAGGGGAGAATTCACCCCTCCACTTT. It codes for CASSGVEGENSPLHF.

The chain links TRBV20-1 to TRBJ1-5, with a possible D match to TRBD1 (6 bases). The CDR3 covers 15 residues. Deletions cut 1 base from V and 3 bases from J, with 13 bases between. Germline-derived CDR1 and CDR2 are DFQATT and SNEGSKA (reference sequence). CDR3 nucleotide sequence: TGCAGTGCTAGAGCCGGGGGCAGCATCAATCAGCCCCAGCATTTT. The encoded protein is CSARAGGSINQPQHF.

The chain recombines TRBV4-3 with TRBJ2-2; no reliable D call. In germline, CDR1 is LGHNA, CDR2 YSLEER. CDR3 length: 14 residues. The V gene lost 0 bases and the J gene lost 8 bases, with 10 bases spanning the gap. The CDR3 protein is CASSQENSWGELFF. Written as DNA, the CDR3 is TGCGCCAGCAGCCAAGAGAATAGCTGGGGGGAGCTGTTTTTT.

In the case of this clonotype: Germline is not matched at one junction end, which may reflect a read error. The CDR3 sequence is CSAGDREGQPQHF. The CDR3 DNA reads as TGCAGTGCTGGAGACAGGGAAGGTCAGCCCCAGCATTTT. V usage is TRBV20-1 and J usage is TRBJ1-5, with 7 bases aligning to TRBD1. Germline assignment: CDR1 DFQATT and CDR2 SNEGSKA (reference sequence). The CDR3 has 13 amino acids.

J is TRBJ2-5 and V is TRBV15; perhaps TRBD1 as D (6 bases). The J call is doubtful: the DNA matches TRBJ2-7 better. Germline V gene data show CDR1 as LNHNV and CDR2 as YYDKDF (reference sequence). This CDR3 contains 13 residues. The CDR3 loop reads CATSGMQGNEQYF. CDR3 coding DNA: TGTGCCACCAGCGGAATGCAGGGGAACGAGCAGTACTTC.

In its sample, this clonotype was seen a few times. The gene calls are TRBV30 and TRBJ2-5, with D perhaps TRBD1 (5 bases). CDR3 length equals 14 residues. Per germline, CDR1 GTSNPN and CDR2 SVGIG (reference sequence). V was cut by 2 bases and J by 4 bases, with 14 bases left in between. The CDR3, as DNA: TGTGCCTGGAGTCTAGGGGCCGTGAGAGAGACCCAGTACTTC. This encodes CAWSLGAVRETQYF.

This clonotype was counted a few times. The V call is TRBV6-2 or TRBV6-3, the J call TRBJ1-2; unclear D gene. CDR3 length equals 15 residues. CDR1 and CDR2 from the germline V gene are MNHEY and SVGEGT. V was pared by 1 base and J by 0 bases, with 9 bases between. The CDR3 reads CASSYFGPTNYGYTF. The CDR3 bases are TGTGCCAGCAGTTACTTCGGGCCTACTAACTATGGCTACACCTTC.

This clonotype was picked up a small number of times. The chain uses TRBV21-1 and TRBJ2-1; TRBD1 reflects the table's D call only, with no check against the DNA. TRBV21-1 is a pseudogene segment. The CDR3 spans 18 residues. CDR3 sequence (DNA): TGTGCCAGCAGCAACACTGACAGGGGTGCTACTACCTACAATGAGCAGTTCTTC. Encoded protein: CASSNTDRGATTYNEQFF.

Points on this clonotype: One end of the junction varies from germline; a read error may be responsible. V is TRBV5-1 and J is TRBJ2-4, with unresolved D. Gene TRBJ2-7 matches the end of the DNA better, so the J call may be wrong. Germline V gene data show CDR1 as SGHRS and CDR2 as YFSETQ. The CDR3 spans 11 residues. CDR3 sequence: CAGSHGNEQYF. In DNA form, the CDR3 reads TGCGCCGGCAGCCATGGAAACGAGCAGTACTTC.

This clonotype was counted a few times. The chain is built from TRBV4-3 and TRBJ2-5; D unclear. The CDR3 covers 14 residues. CDR1 and CDR2 from the germline V gene are LGHNA and YSLEER. Trimming pared 4 bases from V and 1 base from J, leaving 10 bases between. CDR3 bases: TGCGCCAGCAGCCCCTCCCCCGCCCAAGAGACCCAGTACTTC. It codes for CASSPSPAQETQYF.

The chain uses TRBV3-1 and TRBJ2-3, with no clear D. Germline-derived CDR1 and CDR2 are LGHDT and YNNKEL (reference sequence). The CDR3 runs 12 residues. Trimming took off 4 bases at V and 6 bases at J, with 8 bases between the two ends. This CDR3 is CASSPDSDTQYF. CDR3 sequence (DNA): TGTGCCAGCAGCCCTGATTCGGATACGCAGTATTTT.